This entry lists 32 T cell receptor beta chains sequenced from one sample in a study of T cell responses to AZD1222 COVID-19 vaccine. Here immunoSEQ multiplex PCR was the method, and the copy in TCRdb shows in-frame clones only, minus some. The sample includes roughly 150,000 clones, around 92% of them seen just once. The sequences come from peripheral blood, collected on day 0 of AZD1222 vaccination. The source of these receptors is an adult in good health.

This clone has a single count. V gene TRBV4-2 combines with J gene TRBJ1-1; D unresolved. Between the trimmed V and J ends, which lost 1 base and 7 bases, there was a span of 13 bases. The CDR3 covers 14 residues. Germline V CDR1 and CDR2: LGHNA, YNFKEQ. CDR3 loop: CASSQVRPGLEAFF. As DNA, the CDR3 is TGTGCCAGCAGCCAAGTCCGACCAGGTCTTGAAGCTTTCTTT.

The genes are TRBV3-1 (or the pseudogene TRBV3-2) and TRBJ1-1; D is unclear. V was trimmed by 4 bases and J by 0 bases, leaving 9 bases between them. CDR1 is LGHDT, CDR2 YNNKEL, per germline (reference sequence). The CDR3 has 14 amino acids. The CDR3 DNA follows: TGTGCCAGCAGCCCCAGTAGGATGAACACTGAAGCTTTCTTT. This encodes CASSPSRMNTEAFF.

The genes are TRBV27 and TRBJ1-6; 12 bases map to TRBD1. The CDR3 totals 18 residues. The germline V gene encodes CDR1 MNHEY and CDR2 SMNVEV (reference sequence). Germline trimming cut 6 bases from V and 2 bases from J; bases unmatched to any gene: 8. As DNA, the CDR3 is TGTGCCAGCAGACCGGGACAGGGGGCAAACACCTATAATTCACCCCTCCACTTT. Its protein product is CASRPGQGANTYNSPLHF.

The chain carries TRBV5-6 and TRBJ2-2; 9 bases map to TRBD2. CDR1 and CDR2 (germline): SGHDT, YYEEEE. Unmatched junction bases numbered 5, after V lost 4 bases and J lost 1 base. This CDR3 is 16 amino acids long. The chain's CDR3 is CASSPLTSGNTGELFF. In DNA, the CDR3 is TGTGCCAGCAGCCCGTTGACTAGCGGGAACACCGGGGAGCTGTTTTTT.

This clone was picked up one time. The rearrangement links TRBV4-1 to TRBJ1-2; D is unclear. The V gene's germline CDR1 is MGHRA and CDR2 YSYEKL. Trimming shortened V by 0 bases and J by 8 bases, and 13 bases separated the two germline ends. The length of the CDR3 is 14 residues. CDR3 bases: TGCGCCAGCAGCCAAGAATTGGTGGGTGGAGGCTACACCTTC. This gives the protein CASSQELVGGGYTF.

The rearrangement uses TRBV13 and TRBJ2-1, with D possibly being TRBD1 or TRBD2 (5 bases each). The CDR3 covers 13 residues. V lost 8 bases and J 4 bases, leaving 12 bases between the germline ends. Germline V gene data show CDR1 as PRHDT and CDR2 as FYEKMQ (reference sequence). In nucleotides, the CDR3 is TGTGCCAGCGGGGGACGATTGTACAATGAGCAGTTCTTC. This gives the protein CASGGRLYNEQFF. Together with reference TRBV13 and TRBJ2-1, the CDR3 gives the full variable domain: AAGVIQSPRHLIKEKRETATLKCYPIPRHDTVYWYQQGPGQDPQFLISFYEKMQSDKGSIPDRFSAQQFSDYHSELNMSSLELGDSALYFCASGGRLYNEQFFGPGTRLTVL.

V is TRBV19 and J is TRBJ2-3, with 13 bases identical to TRBD2. Unmatched junction bases numbered 8, after V lost 7 bases and J lost 1 base. The germline V gene encodes CDR1 LNHDA and CDR2 SQIVND (reference sequence). The CDR3 has 17 amino acids. The CDR3, as DNA: TGTGCCAGTAAAGAACTAGCGGGAGGGCGTGGCACAGATACGCAGTATTTT. Translating gives CASKELAGGRGTDTQYF. Full variable domain (remainder filled in from reference TRBV19 and TRBJ2-3): DGGITQSPKYLFRKEGQNVTLSCEQNLNHDAMYWYRQDPGQGLRLIYYSQIVNDFQKGDIAEGYSVSREKKESFPLTVTSAQKNPTAFYLCASKELAGGRGTDTQYFGPGTRLTVL.

The chain has TRBV28 and TRBJ2-7; weak D call: TRBD1 (6 bases). CDR3 size: 14 residues. V lost 6 bases, J lost 0 bases, and 12 bases lay in between. CDR1 and CDR2 (germline): MDHEN, SYDVKM. The CDR3 loop reads CASSLVGGSYEQYF. The CDR3 DNA sequence: TGTGCCAGCAGCTTAGTAGGGGGCTCCTACGAGCAGTACTTC. Full variable domain (rest looked up from reference TRBV28 and TRBJ2-7): DVKVTQSSRYLVKRTGEKVFLECVQDMDHENMFWYRQDPGLGLRLIYFSYDVKMKEKGDIPEGYSVSREKKERFSLILESASTNQTSMYLCASSLVGGSYEQYFGPGTRLTVT.

The chain carries TRBV14 and TRBJ2-3, with D perhaps matching TRBD2 (5 bases). The CDR3 totals 16 residues. V lost 1 base, J lost 0 bases, and 11 bases lay in between. Germline V gene data show CDR1 as SGHDN and CDR2 as FVKESK. The CDR3 DNA follows: TGTGCCAGCAGCCAAGTAGACTGGAGGAGCACAGATACGCAGTATTTT. This encodes CASSQVDWRSTDTQYF.

The chain links TRBV7-9 to TRBJ1-5; no definite D call. This CDR3 spans 13 amino acids. V gave up 2 bases and J gave up 4 bases, with 6 bases separating them. Germline V CDR1 and CDR2: SEHNR, FQNEAQ (reference sequence). As DNA, the CDR3 is TGTGCCAGCAGCTTATCCGGGAATCAGCCCCAGCATTTT. Its protein is CASSLSGNQPQHF.

The chain employs TRBV5-6 and TRBJ1-2; 8 nucleotides line up with TRBD1. J gave up 0 bases and V 1 base, and 11 bases lay outside the gene matches. The CDR3 has 18 residues. CDR1 SGHDT and CDR2 YYEEEE come from the germline V gene. The chain's CDR3 is CASSLWGHTGGANYGYTF. The DNA for the CDR3 is TGTGCCAGCAGCTTGTGGGGCCACACAGGGGGGGCTAACTATGGCTACACCTTC.

V usage is TRBV14 and J usage is TRBJ1-1; no clear D. Germline-derived CDR1 and CDR2 are SGHDN and FVKESK. The CDR3 spans 16 residues. V lost 0 bases to trimming and J lost 1 base, with 12 bases between them. Here the CDR3 reads CASSQDGTVRNTEAFF. CDR3 bases: TGTGCCAGCAGCCAAGACGGCACGGTGAGGAACACTGAAGCTTTCTTT.

The genes are TRBV6-1 and TRBJ2-5; 9 bases align to TRBD1. Unmatched junction bases numbered 6, after V lost 4 bases and J lost 0 bases. The CDR3 is 16 residues long. The germline V gene has CDR1 MNHNS and CDR2 SASEGT. The CDR3 DNA sequence: TGTGCCAGCAGTGCTGACAGGGGGAGCGACCAAGAGACCCAGTACTTC. As protein: CASSADRGSDQETQYF.

The rearrangement links TRBV11-2 to TRBJ1-2; possible D gene TRBD1, 5 bases. Germline V CDR1 and CDR2: SGHAT, FQNNGV. The ends were cut back, 6 bases at V and 5 bases at J, with 10 bases in the middle. This CDR3 comprises 12 residues. The CDR3 is CASSRDGYGYTF. The DNA for the CDR3 is TGTGCCAGCAGTCGGGACGGATATGGCTACACCTTC.

The chain links TRBV7-2 to TRBJ2-2, with 8 nucleotides matching TRBD2. This CDR3 region has 15 residues. CDR1 and CDR2 (germline): SGHTA, FQGNSA. J lost 5 bases, V lost 4 bases, and 6 bases had no gene match. The CDR3 loop is CASSSRTSQTGELFF. The CDR3 DNA is TGTGCCAGCAGCTCGAGGACTAGCCAAACCGGGGAGCTGTTTTTT.

The chain uses TRBV29-1 and TRBJ2-7; D tentatively reads TRBD1 or TRBD2 (5 bases each). The CDR3 is made up of 13 amino acids. V lost 7 bases to trimming and J lost 6 bases, with 19 bases between them. CDR1 is SQVTM, CDR2 ANQGSEA, per germline. The CDR3 DNA follows: TGCAGCGCCCCTGGGGACGGAGTGTCCGAGCAGTACTTC. It is translated as CSAPGDGVSEQYF.

This chain uses TRBV12-3 or TRBV12-4 with TRBJ1-4; no definite D call. The ends were cut back, 6 bases at V and 5 bases at J, with 4 bases in the middle. There are 11 residues in the CDR3. CDR3 in DNA: TGTGCCAGCAGGGAGAATGAAAAACTGTTTTTT. This sequence encodes CASRENEKLFF.

The CDR3 spells CASSLAAGTSYEQYF. CDR3 sequence (DNA): TGTGCCAGCAGCTTAGCAGCGGGGACATCCTACGAGCAGTACTTC. The chain carries TRBV11-1 and TRBJ2-7; D perhaps matches TRBD2 (7 bases). The V and J ends lost 0 bases and 1 base respectively, with 10 bases between them. The CDR3 is 15 amino acids. In germline, CDR1 is SGHAT, CDR2 FQDESV (reference sequence).

The V and J genes are TRBV3-1 (or the pseudogene TRBV3-2) and TRBJ2-5; TRBD1 might be the D (6 bases). The germline CDR1 and CDR2 sequences are LGHDT and YNNKEL (reference sequence). The CDR3 length is 13 residues. Trimming pared 6 bases from V and 7 bases from J, leaving 15 bases between. CDR3 loop: CASSYTGRGTQYF. CDR3 sequence (DNA): TGTGCCAGCAGTTATACAGGGCGCGGGACCCAGTACTTC.

This clone was recorded only once. The CDR3 DNA reads TGTGCCAGCAGGAAGACAGGGGGCGAAGAAGCTTTCTTT. This codes for CASRKTGGEEAFF. The chain has TRBV6-6 and TRBJ1-1, with 10 bases aligning to TRBD1. Trimming removed 6 bases from V and 8 bases from J; junction bases left unmatched: 6. Germline assignment: CDR1 MNHNY and CDR2 SVGAGI (reference sequence). The CDR3 consists of 13 residues.

This clone was seen a few times. The chain has TRBV10-3 and TRBJ1-5, with 7 bases matching TRBD1. CDR1 ENHRY and CDR2 SYGVKD come from the germline V gene. This CDR3 contains 14 residues. The trim removed 8 bases at V and 0 bases at J, leaving 4 bases unmatched. CDR3 nucleotides: TGTGCCATCCGCACAGGGGATAGCAATCAGCCCCAGCATTTT. Protein product: CAIRTGDSNQPQHF.

This sequence joins TRBV11-2 and TRBJ2-7; TRBD1 might be the D (6 bases). CDR1 SGHAT and CDR2 FQNNGV come from the germline V gene. V dropped 1 base and J dropped 5 bases, with 9 bases sitting between them. This CDR3 has 13 residues. As DNA, the CDR3 is TGTGCCAGCAGCTTAGTGGGGGCTCACGAGCAGTACTTC. This codes for CASSLVGAHEQYF.

The chain is built from TRBV28 and TRBJ2-5; D is tentatively TRBD1 or TRBD2 (6 bases each). The CDR3 spans 16 residues. The V gene's germline CDR1 is MDHEN and CDR2 SYDVKM. Deletions cut 6 bases from V and 6 bases from J, with 23 bases between. CDR3: CASRSTGTKGGKTQYF. The CDR3 DNA reads TGTGCCAGCAGATCCACCGGGACCAAGGGGGGAAAGACCCAGTACTTC.

This chain uses TRBV4-1 with TRBJ2-2; the match to TRBD2 covers 8 bases. The CDR3 totals 20 residues. V was pared by 2 bases and J by 5 bases, with 19 bases of the junction left unmatched. From germline, CDR1 is MGHRA and CDR2 YSYEKL. The CDR3 nucleotides read TGCGCCAGCAGCCAACCCTCCCGAGGGAGCGGGGGCCTCCGAACCGGGGAGCTGTTTTTT. Amino acids: CASSQPSRGSGGLRTGELFF.

The rearrangement links TRBV10-3 to TRBJ2-2; D unclear. The CDR3 is made up of 15 amino acids. Trimming cost V 5 bases and J 0 bases, with 10 bases left between them. The germline gives CDR1 ENHRY, CDR2 SYGVKD. The chain's CDR3 is CAISNDGTNTGELFF. CDR3 sequence (DNA): TGTGCCATCAGTAACGACGGAACGAACACCGGGGAGCTGTTTTTT.

This chain joins TRBV7-3 and TRBJ2-3, with D uncertain. Germline V gives CDR1 SGHTA, CDR2 FQGTGA. Trimming took 2 bases from V and 4 from J, leaving 4 bases between them. This CDR3 contains 12 residues. CDR3 amino acids: CASSLGADTQYF. The CDR3 DNA reads TGTGCCAGCAGCTTAGGAGCAGATACGCAGTATTTT.

The genes are TRBV27 and TRBJ2-2; 7 nucleotides agree with TRBD1. V was clipped by 5 bases and J by 0 bases; unmatched bases: 6. This CDR3 is built from 16 residues. The V gene's germline CDR1 is MNHEY and CDR2 SMNVEV (reference sequence). CDR3 sequence (DNA): TGTGCCAGCAGTGCTCGGACAGGAACGAACACCGGGGAGCTGTTTTTT. As protein: CASSARTGTNTGELFF.

The chain has TRBV5-4 and TRBJ2-1, with TRBD2 matching 13 bases. Per the germline V gene, CDR1 is SGHNT and CDR2 is YYREEE (reference sequence). J gave up 0 bases and V 4 bases, and 7 bases lay outside the gene matches. The CDR3 sequence is 18 residues long. This CDR3 is CASSPWTSGGSSYNEQFF. DNA for the CDR3: TGTGCCAGCAGCCCTTGGACTAGCGGGGGCAGCTCCTACAATGAGCAGTTCTTC. Drawing the rest from reference TRBV5-4 and TRBJ2-1, the complete variable domain is ETGVTQSPTHLIKTRGQQVTLRCSSQSGHNTVSWYQQALGQGPQFIFQYYREEENGRGNFPPRFSGLQFPNYSSELNVNALELDDSALYLCASSPWTSGGSSYNEQFFGPGTRLTVL.

The rearrangement links TRBV11-3 to TRBJ2-5; D is ambiguous. The V gene lost 3 bases and the J gene lost 1 base, with 6 bases spanning the gap. The CDR3 spans 13 residues. From germline, CDR1 is SGHNT and CDR2 YENEEA. The CDR3 DNA follows: TGTGCCAGCAGCTTTGCGGCCCAAGAGACCCAGTACTTC. Translating it yields CASSFAAQETQYF.

The chain recombines TRBV29-1 with TRBJ1-5; tentative D call: TRBD1 (6 bases). V was shortened by 7 bases and J by 5 bases, with 18 bases between the two germline ends. Germline V lookup: CDR1 SQVTM, CDR2 ANQGSEA. The CDR3 spans 14 residues. The CDR3 DNA sequence: TGCAGCGCCCGCCTGGGGGGGCAGGATCAGCCCCAGCATTTT. This sequence encodes CSARLGGQDQPQHF.

V is TRBV3-1 (or the pseudogene TRBV3-2) and J is TRBJ1-6; 7 positions agree with TRBD1. CDR1 and CDR2 (germline): LGHDT, YNNKEL (reference sequence). V shed 0 bases and J 6 bases; nucleotides not matched to a gene: 8. The CDR3 has 17 amino acids. The CDR3 nucleotides read TGTGCCAGCAGCCAAGATTCCCCGGGACAGTTTAATTCACCCCTCCACTTT. Its protein product is CASSQDSPGQFNSPLHF.

This sequence joins TRBV19 and TRBJ1-1; D possibly corresponds to TRBD1 (6 bases). V lost 8 bases, J lost 3 bases, and 19 bases lay in between. This CDR3 contains 15 residues. CDR1 and CDR2 (germline): LNHDA, SQIVND (reference sequence). The CDR3 DNA is TGTGCCAGTGGAACTTTTACAGGGCGGCACACTGAAGCTTTCTTT. This encodes CASGTFTGRHTEAFF. The full variable domain, its missing parts supplied by reference TRBV19 and TRBJ1-1, is DGGITQSPKYLFRKEGQNVTLSCEQNLNHDAMYWYRQDPGQGLRLIYYSQIVNDFQKGDIAEGYSVSREKKESFPLTVTSAQKNPTAFYLCASGTFTGRHTEAFFGQGTRLTVV.